A single sample gave rise to the 19 T cell receptor beta chains below, sequenced in a study of cytomegalovirus exposure and HLA in healthy donors. The PCR ran on 60 Vbeta and 13 Jbeta primers. Data came from immunoSEQ multiplex PCR; TCRdb stores just in-frame clones and leaves some out. This table holds tens of thousands of clones, 60% to 80% found once. The specimen sequenced was PBMCs. These TCRs come from a female donor in good health and CMV-seronegative.

The rearrangement links TRBV14 to TRBJ1-1, with a tentative D call TRBD1 (6 bases). V lost 4 bases and J 8 bases, leaving 11 bases between the germline ends. Germline assignment: CDR1 SGHDN and CDR2 FVKESK. CDR3 length: 12 amino acids. CDR3 protein: CASSPQGLEAFF. The CDR3 coding sequence is TGTGCCAGCAGCCCCCAGGGGCTGGAAGCTTTCTTT.

The rearrangement links TRBV29-1 to TRBJ1-3; 10 bases agree with TRBD1. Losses at the gene ends were 3 bases for V and 2 bases for J; bases not matched to a gene: 7. CDR3 length: 16 amino acids. Germline assignment: CDR1 SQVTM and CDR2 ANQGSEA. In DNA form, the CDR3 reads TGCAGCGTTGAGGGTCCAGGACAGGGGGCTGGAAACACCATATATTTT. It specifies CSVEGPGQGAGNTIYF.

The V call is TRBV19, the J call TRBJ2-2; 8 positions agree with TRBD1. Germline values: CDR1 LNHDA, CDR2 SQIVND (reference sequence). There are 16 residues in the CDR3. V was pared by 7 bases and J by 7 bases, with 14 bases of the junction left unmatched. CDR3 in DNA: TGTGCCAGTAATAGGGGTGGGGCAGGGGGCTTCGGGGAGCTGTTTTTT. Protein product: CASNRGGAGGFGELFF.

This clone was observed a handful of times. The gene calls are TRBV27 and TRBJ2-3, with 7 bases identical to TRBD2. V lost 0 bases and J lost 6; bases outside the gene matches: 18. Germline CDR1 and CDR2: MNHEY and SMNVEV (reference sequence). CDR3 length: 19 amino acids. The CDR3 DNA is TGTGCCAGCAGTTTATCGATTCATTTAACCGGGAGGCATGCTGATACGCAGTATTTT. Amino acids: CASSLSIHLTGRHADTQYF.

This chain connects TRBV4-3 to TRBJ2-2; TRBD2 aligns across 9 bases. CDR1 and CDR2 from the germline V gene are LGHNA and YSLEER. With 0 bases clipped from V and 6 bases from J, the junction kept 8 bases outside the gene matches. The CDR3 runs 17 residues. The CDR3 sequence: CASSQDLERGVPGELFF. DNA for the CDR3: TGCGCCAGCAGCCAAGATCTGGAGCGGGGGGTTCCCGGGGAGCTGTTTTTT.

The V and J genes are TRBV6-1 and TRBJ1-6, with TRBD1 as a possible D gene (6 bases). The CDR3 runs 16 residues. CDR1 and CDR2 from the germline V gene are MNHNS and SASEGT. Between the trimmed V and J ends, which lost 2 bases and 9 bases, there was a span of 17 bases. The CDR3 nucleotides read TGTGCCAGCAGTGAAATTACAGGGTGGATCGGTTCACCCCTCCACTTT. Its protein product is CASSEITGWIGSPLHF.

This clone was recorded once. This chain links TRBV19 with TRBJ2-7; 8 nucleotides align to TRBD1. This CDR3 contains 14 residues. CDR1 and CDR2 (germline): LNHDA, SQIVND (reference sequence). V lost 1 base to trimming and J lost 4 bases; unmatched junction nucleotides: 3. CDR3 loop: CASSIGHRGYEQYF. The CDR3 coding sequence is TGTGCCAGTAGTATAGGCCACAGGGGGTACGAGCAGTACTTC. Full variable domain (outside the CDR3, taken from reference TRBV19 and TRBJ2-7): DGGITQSPKYLFRKEGQNVTLSCEQNLNHDAMYWYRQDPGQGLRLIYYSQIVNDFQKGDIAEGYSVSREKKESFPLTVTSAQKNPTAFYLCASSIGHRGYEQYFGPGTRLTVT.

V usage is TRBV7-2 and J usage is TRBJ2-7; 9 nucleotides agree with TRBD2. V dropped 1 base and J dropped 6; count of bases not matched to a gene: 7. The length of the CDR3 is 15 residues. Germline values: CDR1 SGHTA, CDR2 FQGNSA. DNA for the CDR3: TGTGCCAGCAGCTTAGTAATAGCGGGAGTTATCGAGCAGTACTTC. This sequence encodes CASSLVIAGVIEQYF.

The chain is built from TRBV25-1 and TRBJ1-4; D not resolved. V shed 1 base and J shed 5 bases, with 8 bases lying between them. The germline V gene has CDR1 MGHDK and CDR2 SYGVNS. The CDR3 covers 14 residues. CDR3 in amino acids: CASSESRRNEKLFF. In DNA, the CDR3 is TGTGCCAGCAGTGAATCCCGGAGAAATGAAAAACTGTTTTTT.

Only a few counts were recorded for this clone. The chain is built from TRBV5-1 and TRBJ1-5; no firm D call. CDR1 and CDR2 (germline): SGHRS, YFSETQ. Trimming took off 5 bases at V and 6 bases at J, with 12 bases between the two ends. The CDR3 runs to 13 residues. The CDR3 bases are TGCGCCAGCAGTCTGGAGGAGGGTCAGCCCCAGCATTTT. This codes for CASSLEEGQPQHF.

The rearrangement uses TRBV28 and TRBJ1-1; D is perhaps TRBD1 (5 bases). V was clipped by 4 bases and J by 1 base, with 13 bases between them. Germline V gene data show CDR1 as MDHEN and CDR2 as SYDVKM. The CDR3 runs 15 residues. The CDR3: CASSSGGDSNTEAFF. DNA for the CDR3: TGTGCCAGCAGTTCCGGAGGGGACTCGAACACTGAAGCTTTCTTT.

The rearrangement links TRBV30 to TRBJ1-2; D not resolved. The CDR3 runs 14 residues. From germline, CDR1 is GTSNPN and CDR2 SVGIG (reference sequence). Trimming removed 4 bases at V and 0 bases at J, with 12 bases between. Here the CDR3 DNA reads TGTGCCTGGACTCACGACGGGGCTAACTATGGCTACACCTTC. Protein product: CAWTHDGANYGYTF. The entire variable domain, with the rest obtained from reference TRBV30 and TRBJ1-2, is as follows: SQTIHQWPATLVQPVGSPLSLECTVEGTSNPNLYWYRQAAGRGLQLLFYSVGIGQISSEVPQNLSASRPQDRQFILSSKKLLLSDSGFYLCAWTHDGANYGYTFGSGTRLTVV.

The gene calls are TRBV5-5 and TRBJ1-4, with 7 bases lining up with TRBD1. The CDR3 totals 19 residues. Per the germline V gene, CDR1 is SGHKS and CDR2 is YYEKEE (reference sequence). Trimming at V came to 4 bases and at J to 0 bases, leaving 15 bases not matched to a gene. The CDR3 loop is CASSRTGTALVATNEKLFF. CDR3 nucleotide sequence: TGTGCCAGCAGCCGCACCGGGACAGCGCTAGTTGCAACTAATGAAAAACTGTTTTTT.

This chain links TRBV6-6 with TRBJ2-1; the match to TRBD1 covers 10 bases. The trim removed 5 bases at V and 4 bases at J, leaving 5 bases unmatched. Germline V lookup: CDR1 MNHNY, CDR2 SVGAGI (reference sequence). This CDR3 comprises 15 residues. CDR3 DNA sequence: TGTGCCAGCAGTAGAGGGACAGGGGTTTACAATGAGCAGTTCTTC. It translates to CASSRGTGVYNEQFF.

In this sample, this clone turned up once. The rearrangement links TRBV2 to TRBJ2-7; 9 nucleotides agree with TRBD1. CDR1 is SNHLY and CDR2 is FYNNEI in the germline V gene. Germline trimming cut 2 bases from V and 1 base from J; bases unmatched to any gene: 3. The CDR3 runs to 15 residues. Written as DNA, the CDR3 is TGTGCCAGCAGTGAATACAGGGGGCAGTCCTACGAGCAGTACTTC. It yields the protein CASSEYRGQSYEQYF.

For the CDR3, the DNA is TGTGCCAGTAGTTCCAGACAGGGCCTAGGCACAGATACGCAGTATTTT. Amino acid sequence: CASSSRQGLGTDTQYF. The J gene is TRBJ2-3, the V gene TRBV19; the match to TRBD1 covers 7 bases. CDR3 length: 16 amino acids. V shed 5 bases, J shed 1 base, and the junction held 9 bases outside the gene matches. CDR1 is LNHDA, CDR2 SQIVND, per germline (reference sequence).

This clone was observed once. This rearrangement joins TRBV19 to TRBJ2-5; no reliable D call. Germline V gene data show CDR1 as LNHDA and CDR2 as SQIVND (reference sequence). The CDR3 extends over 12 amino acids. With 6 bases removed from V and 6 bases from J, the gap between germline ends came to 11 bases. The CDR3 coding sequence is TGTGCCAGTAGCGGAGAGCGACAGACCCAGTACTTC. Its protein product is CASSGERQTQYF.

The chain employs TRBV5-1 and TRBJ1-4; maybe TRBD1 (6 bases). CDR1 SGHRS and CDR2 YFSETQ come from the germline V gene. This CDR3 spans 16 amino acids. V dropped 4 bases and J dropped 3 bases, with 16 bases sitting between them. The CDR3, as DNA: TGCGCCAGCAGCACGGGACGGACAGCGCCTAATGAAAAACTGTTTTTT. Its translation: CASSTGRTAPNEKLFF.

This clone occurred a few times. The genes are TRBV6-5 and TRBJ1-5; D might be TRBD1 (6 bases). The germline CDR1 and CDR2 sequences are MNHEY and SVGAGI. V was clipped by 2 bases and J by 1 base, with 12 bases between them. The CDR3 is 16 residues long. The CDR3 reads CASSYAGVGSNQPQHF. The CDR3 DNA reads TGTGCCAGCAGTTACGCAGGGGTCGGAAGCAATCAGCCCCAGCATTTT.